Each of the 5 T cell receptor beta chains below was sequenced from the same sample in a study of identical twins. MiXCR was run by TCRdb on the 5' RACE reads, yielding one entry per CDR3 protein. The data contain fewer than 250,000 distinct CDR3 sequences, approximately 7.8% of them singletons. The same data also contributed to another study, on yellow fever vaccine responses in identical twins.

The sample consisted of CD8+ T cells sorted from blood. The receptors shown here come from a woman aged 18-29 years in good health.

J is TRBJ1-1 and V is TRBV6-1; 9 bases line up with TRBD1. The CDR3 contains 14 residues. Unmatched junction bases numbered 2, after V lost 5 bases and J lost 1 base. Germline loops: CDR1 MNHNS, CDR2 SASEGT. The CDR3 region has the DNA TGTGCCAGCAGTACAGGGGGCGGGAACACTGAAGCTTTCTTT. Translated, it gives CASSTGGGNTEAFF.

This clonotype was detected ten times or more. The DNA of the CDR3 is TGTGCCAGCATGACCGACCAAGAGACCCAGTACTTC. Translating gives CASMTDQETQYF. The rearrangement joins TRBV2 to TRBJ2-5; no clear D gene. The ends were cut back, 7 bases at V and 0 bases at J, with 6 bases in the middle. The CDR3 has 12 residues. The germline V gene encodes CDR1 SNHLY and CDR2 FYNNEI.

This clonotype was seen repeatedly, ten times or more. The V gene is TRBV24-1, the J gene TRBJ2-5; tentatively, D is TRBD1 (7 bases). The germline gives CDR1 KGHDR, CDR2 SFDVKD. The CDR3 spans 15 residues. V dropped 4 bases and J dropped 5 bases, with 16 bases sitting between them. For the CDR3, the DNA is TGTGCCACCAGTGACGCAGGGGGGCCCCATGAGACCCAGTACTTC. It specifies CATSDAGGPHETQYF.

In this sample, this clonotype turned up a few times. CDR3 amino acids: CASSKEGFRKTQYF. The CDR3 nucleotides are TGTGCCAGCAGCAAAGAAGGATTTCGGAAGACCCAGTACTTC. J is TRBJ2-5 and V is TRBV21-1. TRBV21-1 is assigned pseudogene status. The CDR3 runs to 14 residues.

The chain couples TRBV5-1 to TRBJ2-1, with 12 positions matching TRBD2. Germline V CDR1 and CDR2: SGHRS, YFSETQ. The CDR3 covers 17 residues. J gave up 5 bases and V 3 bases, and 9 bases lay outside the gene matches. This chain's CDR3 is CASSSRLAGELNNEQFF. CDR3 nucleotide sequence: TGCGCCAGCAGCTCGCGACTAGCGGGGGAGCTTAACAATGAGCAGTTCTTC.